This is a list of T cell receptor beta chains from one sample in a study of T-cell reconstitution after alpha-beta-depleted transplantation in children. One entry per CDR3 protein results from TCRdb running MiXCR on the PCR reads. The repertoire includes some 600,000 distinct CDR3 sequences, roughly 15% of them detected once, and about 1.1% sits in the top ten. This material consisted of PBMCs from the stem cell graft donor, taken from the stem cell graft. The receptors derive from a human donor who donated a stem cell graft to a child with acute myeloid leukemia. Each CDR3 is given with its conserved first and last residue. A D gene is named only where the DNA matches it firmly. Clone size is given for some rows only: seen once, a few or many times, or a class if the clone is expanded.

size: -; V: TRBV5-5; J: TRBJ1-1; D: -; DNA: TGTGCCAGCAGCTTGGGTCGACGGACCGACACTGAAGCTTTCTTT; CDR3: CASSLGRRTDTEAFF
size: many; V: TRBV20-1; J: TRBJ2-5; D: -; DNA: TGCAGTGCTGGCGAGGGGGGTAGGGAGACCCAGTACTTC; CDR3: CSAGEGGRETQYF
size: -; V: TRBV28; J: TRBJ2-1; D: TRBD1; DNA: TGTGCCAGCAGTTTAAACAGGGGGGCCTACAATGAGCAGTTCTTC; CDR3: CASSLNRGAYNEQFF
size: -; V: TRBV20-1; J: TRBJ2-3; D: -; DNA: TGCAGTGCTAGAGTCGTGGGCCTACCAGATACGCAGTATTTT; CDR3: CSARVVGLPDTQYF
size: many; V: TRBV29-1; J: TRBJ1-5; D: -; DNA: TGCAGCGTTGGACAGGTCAATCAGCCCCAGCATTTT; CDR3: CSVGQVNQPQHF
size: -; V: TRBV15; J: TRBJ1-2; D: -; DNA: TGTGCCACCAGATCCCGCGGCGGGTATGGCTACACCTTC; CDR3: CATRSRGGYGYTF
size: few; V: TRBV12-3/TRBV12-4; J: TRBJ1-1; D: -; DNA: TGTGCCAGCAGTCCCCAATTAAGCACTGAAGCTTTCTTT; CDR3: CASSPQLSTEAFF
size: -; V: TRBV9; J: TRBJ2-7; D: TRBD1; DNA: TGTGCCAGCAGCGAGGGACAGAGCTCCTACGAGCAGTACTTC; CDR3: CASSEGQSSYEQYF
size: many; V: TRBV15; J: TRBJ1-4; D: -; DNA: TGTGCCACCAGCAGAGAGGCGGATAATGAAAAACTGTTTTTT; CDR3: CATSREADNEKLFF
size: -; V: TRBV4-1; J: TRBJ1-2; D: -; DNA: TGCGCCAGCAGCCAAGAGGGGACCTATGGCTACACCTTC; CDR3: CASSQEGTYGYTF
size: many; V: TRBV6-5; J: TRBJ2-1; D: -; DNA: TGTGCCAGCAGTTACTCTACAGGGTTTCATGAGCAGTTCTTC; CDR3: CASSYSTGFHEQFF
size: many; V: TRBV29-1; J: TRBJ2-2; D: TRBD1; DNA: TGCAGCTTTACCGGGACAGGGAGAACCGGGGAGCTGTTTTTT; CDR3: CSFTGTGRTGELFF
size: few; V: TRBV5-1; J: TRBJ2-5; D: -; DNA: TGCGCCAGCAGCTTAATGTCGACTACCCAAGAGACCCAGTACTTC; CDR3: CASSLMSTTQETQYF
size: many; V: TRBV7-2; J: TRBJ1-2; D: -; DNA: TGTGCCAGCAGCTTAGATTCTTTCGGGGGGCCCACCTTC; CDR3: CASSLDSFGGPTF
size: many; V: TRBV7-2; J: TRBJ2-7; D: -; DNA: TGTGCCAGCAGCTTAGCGCGATTTGGGTACGAGCAGTACTTC; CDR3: CASSLARFGYEQYF
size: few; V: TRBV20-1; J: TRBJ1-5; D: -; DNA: TGCAGTGCTAGAGATCGATTCGGCAATCAGCCCCAGCATTTT; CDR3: CSARDRFGNQPQHF